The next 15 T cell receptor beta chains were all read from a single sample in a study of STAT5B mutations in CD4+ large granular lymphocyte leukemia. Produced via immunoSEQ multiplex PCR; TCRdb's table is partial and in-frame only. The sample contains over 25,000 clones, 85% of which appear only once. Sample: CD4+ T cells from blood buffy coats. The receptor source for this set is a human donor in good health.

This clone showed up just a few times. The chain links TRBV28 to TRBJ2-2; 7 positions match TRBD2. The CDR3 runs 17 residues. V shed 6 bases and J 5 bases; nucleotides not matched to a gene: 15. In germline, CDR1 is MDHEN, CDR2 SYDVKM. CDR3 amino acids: CASSLPGGSRGTGELFF. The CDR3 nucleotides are TGTGCCAGCAGCCTCCCCGGCGGGAGTCGAGGGACCGGGGAGCTGTTTTTT.

Written as DNA, the CDR3 is TGCAGCGTAAGGACTAGCGGGCGCGACCTACAATTTGAGCAGTTCTTC. Protein product: CSVRTSGRDLQFEQFF. The chain joins TRBV29-1 to TRBJ2-1, with TRBD2 matching 11 bases. V trimming: 6 bases; J trimming: 9 bases; junction bases outside the gene matches: 16. The CDR3 runs 16 residues. Germline V gene lookup returns CDR1 SQVTM and CDR2 ANQGSEA.

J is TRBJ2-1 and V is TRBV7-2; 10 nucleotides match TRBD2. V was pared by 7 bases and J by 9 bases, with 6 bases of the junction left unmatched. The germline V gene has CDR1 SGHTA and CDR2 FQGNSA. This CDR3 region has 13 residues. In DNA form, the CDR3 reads TGTGCCAGCATGTTAGCGGGAGGTGGTGAGCAGTTCTTC. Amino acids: CASMLAGGGEQFF.

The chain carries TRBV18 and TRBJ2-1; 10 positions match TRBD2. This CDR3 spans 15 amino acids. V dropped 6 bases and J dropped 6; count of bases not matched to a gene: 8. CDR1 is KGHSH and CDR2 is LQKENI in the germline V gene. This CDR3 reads CASSPASGRINEQFF. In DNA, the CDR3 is TGTGCCAGCTCCCCCGCTAGCGGGAGAATCAATGAGCAGTTCTTC.

In DNA, the CDR3 is TGTGCCAGCAGCAAACCCCGAGCCCCCTGGACCTTGTACGAGCAGTACTTC. Translation gives CASSKPRAPWTLYEQYF. V usage is TRBV21-1 and J usage is TRBJ2-7. TRBV21-1 is reported as a pseudogene. This CDR3 is built from 17 residues.

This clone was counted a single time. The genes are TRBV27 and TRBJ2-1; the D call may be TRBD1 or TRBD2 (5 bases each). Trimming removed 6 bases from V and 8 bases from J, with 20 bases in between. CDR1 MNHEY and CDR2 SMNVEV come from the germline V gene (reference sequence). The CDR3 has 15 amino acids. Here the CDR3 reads CASRPLGGSRDEQFF. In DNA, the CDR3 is TGTGCCAGCAGGCCGCTTGGGGGTTCTAGGGATGAGCAGTTCTTC.

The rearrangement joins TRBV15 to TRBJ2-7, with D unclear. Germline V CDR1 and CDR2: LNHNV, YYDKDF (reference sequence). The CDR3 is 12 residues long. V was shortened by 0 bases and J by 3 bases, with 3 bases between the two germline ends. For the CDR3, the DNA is TGTGCCACCAGCAGAGATCTCTACGAGCAGTACTTC. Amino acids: CATSRDLYEQYF.

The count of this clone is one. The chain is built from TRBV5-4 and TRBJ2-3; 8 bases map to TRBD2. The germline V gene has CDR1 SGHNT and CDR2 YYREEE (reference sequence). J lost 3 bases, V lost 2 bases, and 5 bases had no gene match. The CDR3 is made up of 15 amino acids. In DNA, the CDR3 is TGTGCCAGCAGCTTTCCAGCGGGAGAGACAGATACGCAGTATTTT. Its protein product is CASSFPAGETDTQYF.

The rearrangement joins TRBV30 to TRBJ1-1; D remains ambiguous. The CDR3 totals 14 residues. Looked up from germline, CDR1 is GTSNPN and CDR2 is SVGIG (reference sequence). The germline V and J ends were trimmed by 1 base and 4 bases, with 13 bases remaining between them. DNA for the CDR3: TGTGCCTGGAGTGAGTCGCCCCTACTCACTGAAGCTTTCTTT. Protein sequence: CAWSESPLLTEAFF.

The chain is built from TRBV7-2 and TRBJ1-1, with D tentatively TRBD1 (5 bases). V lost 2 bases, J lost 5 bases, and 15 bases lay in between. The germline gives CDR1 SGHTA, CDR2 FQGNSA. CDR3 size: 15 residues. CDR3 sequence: CASSLLLGVSTEAFF. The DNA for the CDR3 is TGTGCCAGCAGCTTATTGCTGGGGGTGTCAACTGAAGCTTTCTTT.

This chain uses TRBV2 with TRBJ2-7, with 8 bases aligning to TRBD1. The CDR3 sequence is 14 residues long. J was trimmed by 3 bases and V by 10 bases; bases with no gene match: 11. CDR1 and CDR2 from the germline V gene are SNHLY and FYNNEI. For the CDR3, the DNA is TGTGCCATTCTACGTTCGGACAGGGTCTACGAGCAGTACTTC. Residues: CAILRSDRVYEQYF.

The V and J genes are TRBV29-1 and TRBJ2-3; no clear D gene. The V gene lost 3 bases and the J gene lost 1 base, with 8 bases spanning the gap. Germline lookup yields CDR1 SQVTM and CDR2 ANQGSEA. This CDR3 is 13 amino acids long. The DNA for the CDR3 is TGCAGCGTTGATGGGGTGGGCACAGATACGCAGTATTTT. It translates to CSVDGVGTDTQYF.

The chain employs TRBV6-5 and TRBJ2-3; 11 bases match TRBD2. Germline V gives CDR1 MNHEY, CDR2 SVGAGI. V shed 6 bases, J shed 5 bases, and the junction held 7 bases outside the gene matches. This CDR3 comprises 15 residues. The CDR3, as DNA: TGTGCCAGCAGGTCGACTAGCGGGAAAGGAGATACGCAGTATTTT. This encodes CASRSTSGKGDTQYF.

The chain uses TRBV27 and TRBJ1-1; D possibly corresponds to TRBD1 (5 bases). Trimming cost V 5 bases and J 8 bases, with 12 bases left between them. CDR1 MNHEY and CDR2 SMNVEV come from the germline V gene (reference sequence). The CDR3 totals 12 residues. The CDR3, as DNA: TGTGCCAGCAGTCCCCCCCAGGGAGAAGCTTTCTTT. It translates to CASSPPQGEAFF.

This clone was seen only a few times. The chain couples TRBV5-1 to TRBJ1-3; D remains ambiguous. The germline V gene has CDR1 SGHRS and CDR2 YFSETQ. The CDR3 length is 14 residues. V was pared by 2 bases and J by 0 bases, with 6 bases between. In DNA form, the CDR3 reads TGCGCCAGCAGCTTTGCGGGCTCTGGAAACACCATATATTTT. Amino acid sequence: CASSFAGSGNTIYF.